The 19 T cell receptor beta chains given below trace back to one sample, sequenced in a study of shared clonotypes between healthy human individuals. Sequenced by immunoSEQ multiplex PCR; TCRdb stores in-frame clones only, minus some. The data hold hundreds of thousands of clones, with 73% observed a single time. The material sequenced was memory CD4+ T cells sorted from blood. The sample's subset: CD45RA-negative fraction. These receptors all stem from a man aged 25-45 years in good health.

The chain carries TRBV14 and TRBJ2-3; D gene ambiguous. The CDR3 contains 13 residues. CDR1 and CDR2 from the germline V gene are SGHDN and FVKESK. The ends were cut back, 4 bases at V and 2 bases at J, with 7 bases in the middle. Here the CDR3 reads CASSPQTTDTQYF. The CDR3 nucleotides read TGTGCCAGCAGCCCCCAGACCACAGATACGCAGTATTTT. The full variable domain, in which reference TRBV14 and TRBJ2-3 provide the parts outside the CDR3, is EAGVTQFPSHSVIEKGQTVTLRCDPISGHDNLYWYRRVMGKEIKFLLHFVKESKQDESGMPNNRFLAERTGGTYSTLKVQPAELEDSGVYFCASSPQTTDTQYFGPGTRLTVL.

This rearrangement joins TRBV19 to TRBJ1-1; D is perhaps TRBD1 (6 bases). Germline CDR1 is LNHDA and CDR2 is SQIVND (reference sequence). Trimming cost V 3 bases and J 1 base, with 24 bases left between them. The CDR3 loop spans 19 amino acids. CDR3 nucleotides: TGTGCCAGTAGTATTGTTAGGGGGACGGGGCCTGGGCGGAACACTGAAGCTTTCTTT. This codes for CASSIVRGTGPGRNTEAFF. Full variable domain (outside the CDR3, taken from reference TRBV19 and TRBJ1-1): DGGITQSPKYLFRKEGQNVTLSCEQNLNHDAMYWYRQDPGQGLRLIYYSQIVNDFQKGDIAEGYSVSREKKESFPLTVTSAQKNPTAFYLCASSIVRGTGPGRNTEAFFGQGTRLTVV.

In this sample, this clone turned up many times. This chain uses TRBV5-4 with TRBJ2-1; possibly TRBD2 for D (5 bases). This CDR3 is 13 amino acids long. CDR1 is SGHNT and CDR2 is YYREEE in the germline V gene (reference sequence). The DNA of the CDR3 is TGTGTCTGCGGCTGGGAGAACGACAATGAGCAGTTCTTC. This gives the protein CVCGWENDNEQFF.

This clone has a single count. The chain combines TRBV6-1 with TRBJ1-2; tentatively, D is TRBD1 (5 bases). CDR3 length: 15 amino acids. Germline lookup yields CDR1 MNHNS and CDR2 SASEGT. The germline V and J ends were trimmed by 4 bases and 8 bases, with 20 bases remaining between them. CDR3 nucleotides: TGTGCCAGCAGTGCAACGGACACACCCCAAGACGGCTACACCTTC. It codes for CASSATDTPQDGYTF.

The chain couples TRBV19 to TRBJ2-7; 10 nucleotides line up with TRBD2. This CDR3 comprises 15 residues. Trimming at V came to 5 bases and at J to 6 bases, leaving 10 bases not matched to a gene. The germline V gene has CDR1 LNHDA and CDR2 SQIVND (reference sequence). CDR3 sequence reads: CASSGMLAGDIEQYF. The CDR3 nucleotides are TGTGCCAGTAGTGGGATGCTAGCGGGAGATATCGAGCAGTACTTC.

This clone has only a few counts. CDR3 protein: CSASVREQYF. The CDR3, as DNA: TGCAGTGCTAGTGTTCGCGAGCAGTACTTC. The chain combines TRBV20-1 with TRBJ2-7; D gene unclear. CDR1 and CDR2 (germline): DFQATT, SNEGSKA (reference sequence). The CDR3 is made up of 10 amino acids. V was trimmed by 3 bases and J by 6 bases, leaving 6 bases between them.

This sequence joins TRBV11-3 and TRBJ1-1; no clear D gene. The germline gives CDR1 SGHNT, CDR2 YENEEA. The CDR3 covers 15 residues. The V and J ends lost 3 bases and 0 bases respectively, with 11 bases between them. The CDR3 DNA follows: TGTGCCAGCAGCTTGTGGGTTTTGGTGAACACTGAAGCTTTCTTT. Its protein is CASSLWVLVNTEAFF.

The CDR3 nucleotides are TGCAGCGTTCAGCCCCGGGACAGGGGCTTCGAGCAGTACTTC. This codes for CSVQPRDRGFEQYF. The chain recombines TRBV29-1 with TRBJ2-7; TRBD1 matches at 10 bases. Per germline, CDR1 SQVTM and CDR2 ANQGSEA. The CDR3 has 14 amino acids. Germline trimming cut 5 bases from V and 6 bases from J; bases unmatched to any gene: 10.

The V and J genes are TRBV7-8 and TRBJ2-7, with 7 nucleotides matching TRBD2. The CDR3 runs to 15 residues. Germline values: CDR1 SGHVS, CDR2 FQNEAQ. V shed 4 bases and J 3 bases; nucleotides not matched to a gene: 9. CDR3 loop: CASSWGGSAGYEQYF. The CDR3 DNA reads as TGTGCCAGCAGCTGGGGAGGGAGTGCTGGCTACGAGCAGTACTTC.

The table lists this clone with a few counts. The chain couples TRBV5-4 to TRBJ1-2; D call uncertain. The CDR3 length is 14 residues. Trimming removed 0 bases from V and 6 bases from J, with 12 bases in between. CDR1 and CDR2 (germline): SGHNT, YYREEE (reference sequence). In DNA form, the CDR3 reads TGTGCCAGCAGCTTGGAAGTCAGCCCAAATGGCTACACCTTC. It specifies CASSLEVSPNGYTF.

This chain joins TRBV7-2 and TRBJ2-2; TRBD1 might be the D (6 bases). The CDR3 loop spans 14 amino acids. V was trimmed by 2 bases and J by 7 bases, leaving 11 bases between them. Germline loops: CDR1 SGHTA, CDR2 FQGNSA. CDR3 residues: CASSLKGDVGELFF. CDR3 sequence (DNA): TGTGCCAGCAGCTTAAAGGGGGACGTCGGGGAGCTGTTTTTT.

The chain is built from TRBV5-1 and TRBJ2-5; 12 bases fit TRBD1. J was trimmed by 4 bases and V by 4 bases; bases with no gene match: 5. Germline assignment: CDR1 SGHRS and CDR2 YFSETQ. This CDR3 is 15 amino acids long. CDR3 sequence: CASSIGTGGAETQYF. The CDR3 nucleotides read TGCGCCAGCAGCATCGGGACAGGGGGCGCAGAGACCCAGTACTTC.

V and J are TRBV10-3 and TRBJ1-5; D unresolved. The CDR3 contains 17 residues. Per germline, CDR1 ENHRY and CDR2 SYGVKD. Trimming took off 0 bases at V and 5 bases at J, with 17 bases between the two ends. The CDR3: CAISESRVGQEYQPQHF. CDR3 coding DNA: TGTGCCATCAGTGAGTCGAGGGTTGGTCAGGAATATCAGCCCCAGCATTTT.

This clone was detected only a few times. The chain combines TRBV19 with TRBJ2-7, with 8 bases lining up with TRBD1. Germline V gene lookup returns CDR1 LNHDA and CDR2 SQIVND (reference sequence). V shed 2 bases and J 5 bases; nucleotides not matched to a gene: 5. This CDR3 is 14 amino acids long. CDR3 region: CASSISGQGDEQYF. Written as DNA, the CDR3 is TGTGCCAGTAGTATATCAGGACAGGGAGACGAGCAGTACTTC.

The chain links TRBV18 to TRBJ2-7; a possible D gene is TRBD2 (5 bases). This CDR3 is 14 amino acids long. Looked up from germline, CDR1 is KGHSH and CDR2 is LQKENI. V lost 6 bases and J lost 11, with 23 bases in between. The chain's CDR3 is CASSKDREIGGEYF. CDR3 in DNA: TGTGCCAGCTCTAAGGACCGGGAAATAGGTGGGGAGTACTTC. The variable domain in full, completed from reference TRBV18 and TRBJ2-7, reads NAGVMQNPRHLVRRRGQEARLRCSPMKGHSHVYWYRQLPEEGLKFMVYLQKENIIDESGMPKERFSAEFPKEGPSILRIQQVVRGDSAAYFCASSKDREIGGEYFGPGTRLTVT.

In its sample, this clone was seen a few times. V is TRBV5-6 and J is TRBJ1-2; 7 positions match TRBD1. Germline lookup yields CDR1 SGHDT and CDR2 YYEEEE. The CDR3 runs to 15 residues. Losses at the gene ends were 4 bases for V and 4 bases for J; bases not matched to a gene: 10. The chain's CDR3 is CASSEYRGGSYGYTF. CDR3 coding DNA: TGTGCCAGCAGCGAGTACAGGGGAGGTAGCTATGGCTACACCTTC.

This chain uses TRBV10-2 with TRBJ2-7; D is uncertain. From germline, CDR1 is WSHSY and CDR2 SAAADI. The CDR3 is 14 amino acids. V lost 6 bases, J lost 0 bases, and 12 bases lay in between. The CDR3 loop is CASSGATSSYEQYF. CDR3 DNA sequence: TGCGCCAGCAGCGGAGCTACAAGCTCCTACGAGCAGTACTTC.

The chain couples TRBV2 to TRBJ2-2; D perhaps matches TRBD1 (5 bases). The germline V gene encodes CDR1 SNHLY and CDR2 FYNNEI. Trimming left V 7 bases short and J 7 bases short, with 10 bases between. CDR3 length equals 12 residues. The CDR3 here is CASMGQGGELFF. The CDR3 coding sequence is TGTGCCAGCATGGGGCAGGGCGGGGAGCTGTTTTTT. Filled out from reference TRBV2 and TRBJ2-2, the complete variable domain reads EPEVTQTPSHQVTQMGQEVILRCVPISNHLYFYWYRQILGQKVEFLVSFYNNEISEKSEIFDDQFSVERPDGSNFTLKIRSTKLEDSAMYFCASMGQGGELFFGEGSRLTVL.

The chain joins TRBV4-1 to TRBJ1-4; unclear D gene. CDR1 is MGHRA and CDR2 is YSYEKL in the germline V gene. The CDR3 has 16 amino acids. V lost 3 bases, J lost 1 base, and 12 bases lay in between. DNA of the CDR3: TGCGCCAGCAGCCATAGTTGGCGTCTAACTAATGAAAAACTGTTTTTT. This encodes CASSHSWRLTNEKLFF.